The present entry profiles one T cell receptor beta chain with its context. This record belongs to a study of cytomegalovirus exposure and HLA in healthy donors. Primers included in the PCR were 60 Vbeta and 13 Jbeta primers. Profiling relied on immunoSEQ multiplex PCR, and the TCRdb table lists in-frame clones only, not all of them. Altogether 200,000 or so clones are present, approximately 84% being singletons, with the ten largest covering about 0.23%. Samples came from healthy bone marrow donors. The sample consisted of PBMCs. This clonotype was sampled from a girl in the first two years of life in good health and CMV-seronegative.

Written as DNA, the CDR3 is TGTGCCAGCAGCTCTTCGGGGAGGCCCTACGAGCAGTACTTC. Translating it yields CASSSSGRPYEQYF. V and J are TRBV5-6 and TRBJ2-7; possibly TRBD2 for D (6 bases). This CDR3 contains 14 residues. V lost 3 bases to trimming and J lost 2 bases, with 12 bases between them. The germline V gene has CDR1 SGHDT and CDR2 YYEEEE.